This T cell receptor (beta chain) was captured by sequencing in a study of blood T cell repertoires in COVID-19. The V gene end was trimmed by 2 bases and the J gene end by 5 bases; junction bases not matched to a gene: 5. Germline V gives CDR1 SGHRS, CDR2 YFSETQ. The CDR3 length is 14 residues. Repertoires were generated with immunoSEQ multiplex PCR, while TCRdb's copy carries only in-frame clones and drops some. Counted here are under 300,000 clones, around 91% occurring once; the ten biggest clones make up over 2%. This clone was recorded only once. This rearrangement joins TRBV5-1 to TRBJ2-3, with 7 bases lining up with TRBD2. Sequencing input: PBMCs or T cells enriched from blood (not recorded which). The receptor comes from a young woman who had recovered from COVID-19. The CDR3 loop is CASSFGTTRDTQYF. CDR3 in DNA: TGCGCCAGCAGCTTCGGGACTACCCGAGATACGCAGTATTTT.